Each of the 10 T cell receptor beta chains below was sequenced from the same sample in a study of cytomegalovirus exposure and HLA in healthy donors. The PCR made use of 60 Vbeta and 13 Jbeta primers. The method was immunoSEQ multiplex PCR; TCRdb's version includes in-frame clones alone and lacks a portion of them. Its listing shows about 140,000 clones. Sequencing used PBMCs. The receptors come from a woman aged 18-35 years in good health and CMV-seronegative.

The CDR3 region is CASSSDGAGGSTDTQYF. The DNA of the CDR3 is TGTGCCAGCAGCTCCGACGGGGCGGGAGGGAGCACAGATACGCAGTATTTT. This sequence joins TRBV7-9 and TRBJ2-3; 9 nucleotides match TRBD2. Germline assignment: CDR1 SEHNR and CDR2 FQNEAQ (reference sequence). The J segment lost 0 bases and the V segment lost 4 bases, leaving 8 bases of the junction unmatched. This CDR3 comprises 17 residues.

V gene TRBV9 combines with J gene TRBJ1-4, with D hard to call. Trimming removed 0 bases at V and 7 bases at J, with 10 bases between. The CDR3 sequence is 14 residues long. Looked up from germline, CDR1 is SGDLS and CDR2 is YYNGEE. In DNA, the CDR3 is TGTGCCAGCAGCGTAGGACGAGGTGTTGAAAAACTGTTTTTT. Translating gives CASSVGRGVEKLFF.

J is TRBJ2-1 and V is TRBV10-3; 8 bases agree with TRBD2. The CDR3 is 14 residues long. J gave up 7 bases and V 10 bases, and 12 bases lay outside the gene matches. Germline-derived CDR1 and CDR2 are ENHRY and SYGVKD. CDR3 sequence reads: CATQLGLAKNEQFF. CDR3 sequence (DNA): TGTGCCACCCAGTTAGGACTAGCTAAGAATGAGCAGTTCTTC.

The genes are TRBV5-1 and TRBJ2-5; TRBD1 matches 10 bases. The CDR3 totals 14 residues. Germline CDR1 and CDR2: SGHRS and YFSETQ. Trimming took 7 bases from V and 2 from J; bases not matched to a gene: 5. The CDR3 DNA follows: TGCGCCAGCGGGACAGGGGCCGATCAAGAGACCCAGTACTTC. Protein sequence: CASGTGADQETQYF.

This rearrangement joins TRBV7-3 to TRBJ2-3; TRBD1 matches at 8 bases. Germline values: CDR1 SGHTA, CDR2 FQGTGA. The CDR3 covers 16 residues. V gave up 1 base and J gave up 0 bases; unmatched junction bases: 3. CDR3 sequence (DNA): TGTGCCAGCAGCTTAAGTTGGGACAGGAGCACAGATACGCAGTATTTT. Protein product: CASSLSWDRSTDTQYF.

The chain joins TRBV19 to TRBJ2-3; TRBD2 is a possible D gene (5 bases). The CDR3 has 13 residues. Germline V CDR1 and CDR2: LNHDA, SQIVND (reference sequence). V was clipped by 6 bases and J by 8 bases, with 15 bases between them. The DNA for the CDR3 is TGTGCCAGTAGGGAGAACGACCGGGGTACGCAGTATTTT. It codes for CASRENDRGTQYF.

This chain links TRBV23-1 with TRBJ2-7; a possible D gene is TRBD2 (6 bases). TRBV23-1 is labeled an ORF, and its function is uncertain. There are 10 residues in the CDR3. V was pared by 3 bases and J by 11 bases, with 8 bases between. The DNA of the CDR3 is TGCGCCAGCAGTCATGGAGGGGAGTACGTC. It specifies CASSHGGEYV.

The CDR3 coding sequence is TGTGCCAGCAGTTATACCGGCCAGGGCCCTCCATCCGAGCAGTACGTC. Protein: CASSYTGQGPPSEQYV. The V and J genes are TRBV6-6 and TRBJ2-7, with a tentative D call TRBD1 (5 bases). From germline, CDR1 is MNHNY and CDR2 SVGAGI (reference sequence). CDR3 size: 16 residues. Trimming pared 3 bases from V and 6 bases from J, leaving 21 bases between.

Regarding this clone: Distinct nucleotide sequences in the sample also encode this CDR3. The chain carries TRBV9 and TRBJ1-2, with 7 bases lining up with TRBD1. CDR1 is SGDLS, CDR2 YYNGEE, per germline. Germline trimming cut 3 bases from V and 2 bases from J; bases unmatched to any gene: 7. The CDR3 totals 15 residues. The CDR3 is CASSARQGYNYGYTF. CDR3 DNA: TGTGCCAGCAGCGCCAGACAGGGTTACAACTATGGCTACACCTTC.

This chain uses TRBV4-3 with TRBJ2-1; perhaps TRBD1 as D (5 bases). This CDR3 has 13 residues. Germline-derived CDR1 and CDR2 are LGHNA and YSLEER. V lost 4 bases and J lost 6, with 10 bases in between. CDR3 amino acids: CASSPWGGNEQFF. CDR3 sequence (DNA): TGCGCCAGCAGCCCATGGGGCGGCAATGAGCAGTTCTTC.